The next 2 T cell receptor beta chains were all read from a single sample in a study of T cells in Graves' hyperthyroidism and ophthalmopathy. RNA transcripts were the template for amplifying TCR beta CDR3 regions. A set of HTBI primers served as the primers for a first-round RT-PCR of the TCR CDR3. Each CDR3 protein gets one entry after TCRdb re-called the multiplex PCR reads with MiXCR. Of fewer than 900,000 distinct CDR3 sequences listed, about 17% are singletons. What was sequenced was blood. Every receptor here comes from a woman aged 45-65 years with Graves' hyperthyroidism that later progressed to Graves' ophthalmopathy.

In this sample, this clonotype turned up many times. The V gene is TRBV20-1, the J gene TRBJ1-1, with 10 bases aligning to TRBD1. The ends lost 1 base at V and 10 bases at J; junction bases unmatched: 6. This CDR3 spans 13 amino acids. The germline CDR1 and CDR2 sequences are DFQATT and SNEGSKA (reference sequence). In nucleotides, the CDR3 is TGCAGTGCTAGAGGACAGGGGGCTGGCGTAGCTTTCTTT. This sequence encodes CSARGQGAGVAFF.

This rearrangement joins TRBV10-3 to TRBJ1-1; the D is unclear. This CDR3 has 14 residues. Trimming cost V 3 bases and J 4 bases, with 12 bases left between them. The germline gives CDR1 ENHRY, CDR2 SYGVKD. CDR3 sequence reads: CAISEGGIVTEAFF. Written as DNA, the CDR3 is TGTGCCATCAGTGAAGGAGGAATAGTCACTGAAGCTTTCTTT.